This T cell receptor beta chain was captured by sequencing in a study of graft-versus-host responses after intestinal transplantation. Study background: Anti-thymocyte globulin induction, then tacrolimus and steroids for about three years, went to all recipients.

Germline values: CDR1 MGHRA, CDR2 YSYEKL. Trimming shortened V by 2 bases and J by 6 bases, and 23 bases separated the two germline ends. The CDR3 has 17 residues. Clones were read by immunoSEQ multiplex PCR, and TCRdb kept only the in-frame ones, dropping some. Of 75,000 to 100,000 clones listed, about 90% are singletons. This clone was found once. Antigen unknown. V gene TRBV4-1 combines with J gene TRBJ2-7, with D possibly TRBD2 on 6 matching bases. This TCR derives from a human donor who received an intestinal transplant. The sequences come from unstimulated CD4+ T cells sorted from spleen or lymph node cells, collected before intestinal transplant. CDR3 sequence (DNA): TGCGCCAGCAGCCAACTATTAACGAACCGGGAGAAAACCGAGCAGTACTTC. Encoded protein: CASSQLLTNREKTEQYF.